This T cell receptor beta chain was sequenced during a study of cytomegalovirus exposure and HLA in healthy donors. General study findings and limits: Across donors, most TCRs were seen rarely, yet some public ones were widespread.

In the case of this clone: Its antigen is as yet unknown.

TCRdb's copy holds only in-frame clones and misses some; the assay was immunoSEQ multiplex PCR. The sample includes over 90,000 clones, roughly 95% of them seen just once. There are 14 residues in the CDR3. The junction had 3 bases not matched to a gene; V was cut back by 5 bases and J by 7 bases. Germline V lookup: CDR1 MGHDK, CDR2 SYGVNS. This chain connects TRBV25-1 to TRBJ1-6, with 9 bases that match TRBD1. The specimen sequenced was PBMCs. The TCR comes from a woman between 18 and 29 years old in good health and CMV-seronegative. The CDR3 sequence: CASSWTGDNSPLHF. The CDR3 DNA sequence: TGTGCCAGCAGTTGGACAGGGGACAATTCACCCCTCCACTTT.